These 19 T cell receptor beta chains were sequenced from one sample in a study of cytomegalovirus exposure and HLA in healthy donors. Only in-frame clones appear in the TCRdb table, and some are missing; sequencing was by immunoSEQ multiplex PCR. The sample records 55,000 to 65,000 clones, 90% being singletons. Specimen: PBMCs. These receptor sequences come from a man younger than 35 in good health and CMV-seronegative.

The gene calls are TRBV20-1 and TRBJ2-7; no definite D call. V lost 3 bases and J 4 bases, leaving 7 bases between the germline ends. The CDR3 is 11 residues long. The germline CDR1 and CDR2 sequences are DFQATT and SNEGSKA (reference sequence). In DNA, the CDR3 is TGCAGTGCTAGTTTCGTTTACGAGCAGTACTTC. Translation gives CSASFVYEQYF.

This clone was seen only a few times. This chain uses TRBV6-1 with TRBJ2-6, with D possibly TRBD1 on 5 matching bases. V lost 8 bases and J 0 bases, leaving 11 bases between the germline ends. In germline, CDR1 is MNHNS, CDR2 SASEGT. The CDR3 runs to 15 residues. The CDR3 is CASDMDISGANVLTF. CDR3 sequence (DNA): TGTGCCAGCGATATGGACATCTCTGGGGCCAACGTCCTGACTTTC.

The chain employs TRBV28 and TRBJ2-2, with D possibly being TRBD1 (5 bases). CDR1 and CDR2 from the germline V gene are MDHEN and SYDVKM. This CDR3 has 12 amino acids. V was pared by 3 bases and J by 12 bases, with 11 bases between. The CDR3 region has the DNA TGTGCCAGCAGTTTCCAGGGCGCTAAGCTGTTTTTT. Its protein is CASSFQGAKLFF.

CDR3 nucleotide sequence: TGTGCCAGCAGTCTCCGGGACAGGGGGTCCGAAGAGACCCAGTACTTC. Translated: CASSLRDRGSEETQYF. The rearrangement uses TRBV27 and TRBJ2-5, with 11 bases fitting TRBD1. Germline values: CDR1 MNHEY, CDR2 SMNVEV (reference sequence). This CDR3 region has 16 residues. Unmatched junction bases numbered 8, after V lost 5 bases and J lost 3 bases.

The sample holds one count of this clone. The chain uses TRBV18 and TRBJ2-7; 8 bases agree with TRBD1. Germline CDR1 is KGHSH and CDR2 is LQKENI. The CDR3 contains 16 residues. Losses at the gene ends were 2 bases for V and 0 bases for J; bases not matched to a gene: 6. CDR3 sequence (DNA): TGTGCCAGCTCACCAGCAGGGGGCGTAAGCTCCTACGAGCAGTACTTC. Its protein product is CASSPAGGVSSYEQYF. Full variable domain (outside the CDR3, taken from reference TRBV18 and TRBJ2-7): NAGVMQNPRHLVRRRGQEARLRCSPMKGHSHVYWYRQLPEEGLKFMVYLQKENIIDESGMPKERFSAEFPKEGPSILRIQQVVRGDSAAYFCASSPAGGVSSYEQYFGPGTRLTVT.

The chain links TRBV5-1 to TRBJ2-7; 8 nucleotides match TRBD2. The CDR3 loop spans 14 amino acids. The V and J ends lost 4 bases and 0 bases, in that order; junction bases with no gene match: 3. The germline CDR1 and CDR2 sequences are SGHRS and YFSETQ. The CDR3 reads CASSKTSGSYEQYF. The CDR3 DNA reads TGCGCCAGCAGCAAAACTAGCGGCTCCTACGAGCAGTACTTC.

This chain links TRBV5-1 with TRBJ2-1, with D uncertain. The V gene's germline CDR1 is SGHRS and CDR2 YFSETQ. V lost 4 bases and J 2 bases, leaving 4 bases between the germline ends. CDR3 length: 12 residues. The CDR3 spells CASSVTYNEQFF. The CDR3 region has the DNA TGCGCCAGCAGCGTTACCTACAATGAGCAGTTCTTC.

J is TRBJ2-7 and V is TRBV18, with 9 bases that match TRBD1. CDR3 length: 17 residues. V dropped 1 base and J dropped 2; count of bases not matched to a gene: 9. The V gene's germline CDR1 is KGHSH and CDR2 LQKENI. The CDR3 DNA sequence: TGTGCCAGCTCACCACGAGGGTCCGGGACAGGGACCTACGAGCAGTACTTC. As protein: CASSPRGSGTGTYEQYF.

The V gene is TRBV5-1, the J gene TRBJ1-4, with D hard to call. The CDR3 sequence is 13 residues long. Germline V lookup: CDR1 SGHRS, CDR2 YFSETQ. Trimming took 2 bases from V and 8 from J, leaving 10 bases between them. CDR3 coding DNA: TGCGCCAGCAGCTTTGGCAGCAGGGAAAAACTGTTTTTT. Translation gives CASSFGSREKLFF.

The V and J genes are TRBV5-6 and TRBJ2-7; 8 bases fit TRBD1. The CDR3 length is 12 residues. Germline loops: CDR1 SGHDT, CDR2 YYEEEE. The V and J ends lost 7 bases and 3 bases, in that order; junction bases with no gene match: 3. The CDR3: CASGGQGYEQYF. CDR3 nucleotides: TGTGCCAGCGGCGGACAGGGCTACGAGCAGTACTTC.

This sequence joins TRBV9 and TRBJ2-1; 11 positions match TRBD2. V was pared by 4 bases and J by 8 bases, with 11 bases of the junction left unmatched. Germline assignment: CDR1 SGDLS and CDR2 YYNGEE. This CDR3 is 16 amino acids long. The CDR3 loop reads CASSSRTSGSPYEQFF. DNA for the CDR3: TGTGCCAGCAGCTCTCGAACTAGCGGGAGCCCCTATGAGCAGTTCTTC.

V usage is TRBV19 and J usage is TRBJ2-4; 12 positions agree with TRBD2. This CDR3 comprises 18 residues. The V gene end was trimmed by 4 bases and the J gene end by 1 base; junction bases not matched to a gene: 8. The germline CDR1 and CDR2 sequences are LNHDA and SQIVND (reference sequence). Here the CDR3 reads CASSKLAGGTRAKNIQYF. The CDR3 DNA is TGTGCCAGTAGTAAACTAGCGGGAGGTACCCGTGCCAAAAACATTCAGTACTTC.

This chain uses TRBV28 with TRBJ2-2; 12 nucleotides align to TRBD1. This CDR3 is 16 amino acids long. In germline, CDR1 is MDHEN, CDR2 SYDVKM. After removal of 3 bases from V and 7 bases from J, the junction contained 6 bases not matched to a gene. The CDR3 sequence: CASSFPGTGGFGELFF. The CDR3 DNA reads as TGTGCCAGCAGTTTCCCCGGGACAGGGGGCTTCGGGGAGCTGTTTTTT. Supplemented by reference TRBV28 and TRBJ2-2, the full variable domain reads DVKVTQSSRYLVKRTGEKVFLECVQDMDHENMFWYRQDPGLGLRLIYFSYDVKMKEKGDIPEGYSVSREKKERFSLILESASTNQTSMYLCASSFPGTGGFGELFFGEGSRLTVL.

The rearrangement joins TRBV18 to TRBJ2-1, with 15 bases fitting TRBD2. There are 17 residues in the CDR3. Germline CDR1 and CDR2: KGHSH and LQKENI. The V gene end was trimmed by 3 bases and the J gene end by 8 bases; junction bases not matched to a gene: 8. CDR3 residues: CASSPPGLAGGKDEQFF. The CDR3 coding sequence is TGTGCCAGCTCACCTCCTGGACTAGCGGGAGGGAAGGATGAGCAGTTCTTC.

The CDR3 DNA sequence: TGTGCCAGCAGCTTTAGGGGCTCGCCCGCGAGCCCAGATACGCAGTATTTT. It yields the protein CASSFRGSPASPDTQYF. The V call is TRBV5-5, the J call TRBJ2-3; weak D call: TRBD1 (5 bases). The CDR3 sequence is 17 residues long. Trimming took off 2 bases at V and 4 bases at J, with 20 bases between the two ends. CDR1 is SGHKS and CDR2 is YYEKEE in the germline V gene (reference sequence).

This clone is medium-sized (0.01 to 0.1%). The V gene is TRBV27, the J gene TRBJ2-7; TRBD2 matches 11 bases. Germline assignment: CDR1 MNHEY and CDR2 SMNVEV (reference sequence). J lost 0 bases, V lost 5 bases, and 6 bases had no gene match. The CDR3 covers 16 residues. The CDR3 coding sequence is TGTGCCAGCAGTCCTAGCGGGAGGCAGAGCTCCTACGAGCAGTACTTC. Residues: CASSPSGRQSSYEQYF.

This clone was seen just once. J is TRBJ1-1 and V is TRBV29-1; a possible D gene is TRBD1 (6 bases). Germline V lookup: CDR1 SQVTM, CDR2 ANQGSEA. CDR3 size: 13 residues. The V and J ends lost 4 bases and 7 bases respectively, with 16 bases between them. CDR3 residues: CSVASLEGGEAFF. The CDR3, as DNA: TGCAGCGTTGCTTCCCTTGAAGGGGGTGAAGCTTTCTTT.

V usage is TRBV28 and J usage is TRBJ2-2; TRBD2 aligns across 12 bases. V shed 7 bases and J 7 bases; nucleotides not matched to a gene: 10. Germline CDR1 MDHEN, CDR2 SYDVKM. The CDR3 totals 16 residues. CDR3 protein: CASTPSSGRASGELFF. In DNA, the CDR3 is TGTGCCAGCACCCCATCTAGCGGGAGGGCTAGCGGGGAGCTGTTTTTT.

The chain recombines TRBV19 with TRBJ1-5, with D hard to call. Trimming shortened V by 5 bases and J by 5 bases, and 13 bases separated the two germline ends. This CDR3 spans 14 amino acids. Germline V lookup: CDR1 LNHDA, CDR2 SQIVND (reference sequence). Written as DNA, the CDR3 is TGTGCCAGTAGTGGTCGTAGAGCGGATCAGCCCCAGCATTTT. It specifies CASSGRRADQPQHF.